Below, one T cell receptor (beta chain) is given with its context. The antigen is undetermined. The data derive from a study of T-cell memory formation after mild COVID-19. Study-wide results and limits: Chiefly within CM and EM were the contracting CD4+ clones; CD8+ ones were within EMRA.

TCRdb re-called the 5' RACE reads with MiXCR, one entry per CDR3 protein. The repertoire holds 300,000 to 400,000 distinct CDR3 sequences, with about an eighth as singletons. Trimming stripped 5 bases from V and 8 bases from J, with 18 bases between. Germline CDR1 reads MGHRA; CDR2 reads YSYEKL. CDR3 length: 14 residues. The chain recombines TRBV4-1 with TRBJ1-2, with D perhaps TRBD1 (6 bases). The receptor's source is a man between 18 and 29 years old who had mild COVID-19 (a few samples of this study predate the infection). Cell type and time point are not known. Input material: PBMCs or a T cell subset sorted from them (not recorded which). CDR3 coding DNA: TGCGCCAGCAGCGGTTTTAAAGCAGGGGAAGGCTACACCTTC. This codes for CASSGFKAGEGYTF.